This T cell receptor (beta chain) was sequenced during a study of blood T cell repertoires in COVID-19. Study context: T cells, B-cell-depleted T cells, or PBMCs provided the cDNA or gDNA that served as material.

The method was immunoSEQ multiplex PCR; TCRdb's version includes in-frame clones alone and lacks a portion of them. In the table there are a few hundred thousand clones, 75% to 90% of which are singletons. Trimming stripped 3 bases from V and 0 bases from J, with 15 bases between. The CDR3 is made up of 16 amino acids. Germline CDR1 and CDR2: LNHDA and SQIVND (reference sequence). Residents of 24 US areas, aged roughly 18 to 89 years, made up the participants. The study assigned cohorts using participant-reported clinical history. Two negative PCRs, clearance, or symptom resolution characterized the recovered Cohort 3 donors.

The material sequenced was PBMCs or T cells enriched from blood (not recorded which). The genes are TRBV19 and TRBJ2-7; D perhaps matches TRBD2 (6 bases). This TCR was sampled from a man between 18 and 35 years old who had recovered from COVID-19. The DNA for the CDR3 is TGTGCCAGTAGTATGGAAGCGAGCGGGTTCTCCTACGAGCAGTACTTC. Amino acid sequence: CASSMEASGFSYEQYF. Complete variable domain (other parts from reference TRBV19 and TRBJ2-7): DGGITQSPKYLFRKEGQNVTLSCEQNLNHDAMYWYRQDPGQGLRLIYYSQIVNDFQKGDIAEGYSVSREKKESFPLTVTSAQKNPTAFYLCASSMEASGFSYEQYFGPGTRLTVT.